Listed below are T cell receptor beta chains from one sample, sequenced in a study of cytomegalovirus exposure and HLA in healthy donors. Sequencing was performed with immunoSEQ multiplex PCR; in TCRdb, only in-frame clones are kept and a portion is missing. The data hold about 200,000 clones, with around 78% observed a single time. Sequenced input: PBMCs. The receptor set was obtained from a woman aged 18 to 35 in good health and CMV-seronegative. Each CDR3 is given with its conserved first and last residue. D genes are given only for firm matches. Rows may omit the clone size; those that give it use once, few, many or a size class.

d_gene	v_gene	j_gene	abundance	CDR3nt	CDR3aa
.	TRBV5-1	TRBJ1-3	few	TGCGCCAGCACCTCTGGAAACACCATATATTTT	CASTSGNTIYF
.	TRBV27	TRBJ2-1	.	TGTGCCAGCAGTTTATCGCCGGTCTTAGGGCAGTTCTTC	CASSLSPVLGQFF
.	TRBV20-1	TRBJ2-5	.	TGCAGTGCTAGGGAGTTCGAGACCCAGTACTTC	CSAREFETQYF
TRBD1	TRBV7-6	TRBJ1-5	few	TGTGCCAGCAGCTTAGCCGCAGGGGGCTCGAGCAATCAGCCCCAGCATTTT	CASSLAAGGSSNQPQHF
.	TRBV30	TRBJ2-5	.	TGTGCCTGGAGTGTCCTCGTGAAAGAGACCCAGTACTTC	CAWSVLVKETQYF
.	TRBV6-1	TRBJ1-1	.	TGTGCCAGCAGTGAATCGGTAACCACTGAAGCTTTCTTT	CASSESVTTEAFF
.	TRBV7-2	TRBJ2-7	.	TGTGCCAGCAGCTTAGGAGCCCCCTACGAGCAGTACTTC	CASSLGAPYEQYF
.	TRBV4-1	TRBJ1-2	.	TGCGCCAGCAGCCAAGAAACTTCAGGTGGTGGCTACACCTTC	CASSQETSGGGYTF
TRBD2	TRBV28	TRBJ2-3	.	TGTGCCAGCACCAACCAGATTGTGGCGGGAGGGCTAAGGACAGATACGCAGTATTTT	CASTNQIVAGGLRTDTQYF
.	TRBV10-3	TRBJ2-3	.	TGTGCCATCAGTGGTGGGGGGGGGCCGGATACGCAGTATTTT	CAISGGGGPDTQYF
.	TRBV19	TRBJ1-2	.	TGTGCCAGTAGTATCGGCGGGAACTATGGCTACACCTTC	CASSIGGNYGYTF
TRBD2	TRBV5-1	TRBJ2-3	.	TGCGCCAGCACCTGGACTAGCCCTAGCACAGATACGCAGTATTTT	CASTWTSPSTDTQYF
.	TRBV9	TRBJ2-2	.	TGTGCCAGCAGCCCCCTCGCGGGGGCCGTTAACACCGGGGAGCTGTTTTTT	CASSPLAGAVNTGELFF
.	TRBV10-3	TRBJ2-7	.	TGTGCCATCAGACCCCCACTAGCAAACGAGCAGTACTTC	CAIRPPLANEQYF
TRBD2	TRBV7-9	TRBJ2-1	few	TGTGCCAGCACCCCCCGGGGGGGCCGGGGGAATGAGCAGTTCTTC	CASTPRGGRGNEQFF
.	TRBV6-5	TRBJ1-2	.	TGTGCCAGCAGTTACCGGTGGGAGACTATGGACTACACCTTC	CASSYRWETMDYTF
.	TRBV5-1	TRBJ1-2	.	TGCGCCAGCAGCACGACAGGAGGAGACTACACCTTC	CASSTTGGDYTF
TRBD1	TRBV11-2	TRBJ1-2	.	TGTGCCAGCAGCTATGACAGGGGCTATGGCTACACCTTC	CASSYDRGYGYTF
.	TRBV6-1	TRBJ2-5	.	TGTGCCAGCAGTGAACTACCAGGGACGGAGACCCAGTACTTC	CASSELPGTETQYF
TRBD1	TRBV7-6	TRBJ2-7	.	TGTGCCAGCATCTGGGACAGGTCCTCCTTTTACGAGCAGTACTTC	CASIWDRSSFYEQYF
TRBD2	TRBV27	TRBJ2-1	.	TGTGCCAGCAACAAGAGACCGGGACTAGTGACGCAGTTCTTC	CASNKRPGLVTQFF
TRBD1	TRBV7-2	TRBJ1-6	.	TGTGCCAGCAGCCCGTTCGGGACAGGGAATTCACCCCTCCACTTT	CASSPFGTGNSPLHF
TRBD1	TRBV2	TRBJ2-3	.	TGTGCCAGCAGTCTAGGACAGGGGAGCACAGATACGCAGTATTTT	CASSLGQGSTDTQYF
TRBD2	TRBV27	TRBJ2-1	.	TGTGCCAGCAGTCTCCGGACTAGCGGAAACTACAATGAGCAGTTCTTC	CASSLRTSGNYNEQFF
.	TRBV30	TRBJ2-7	.	TGTGCCTGGAGAGGGGCGCACTCCTACGAGCAGTACTTC	CAWRGAHSYEQYF
TRBD1	TRBV5-1	TRBJ2-1	.	TGCGCCAGCAGCTTGGGGGACAGAGATTACAATGAGCAGTTCTTC	CASSLGDRDYNEQFF
TRBD1	TRBV4-1	TRBJ1-4	.	TGCGCCAGCAGCCAATACATAGGGGGCACTAATGAAAAACTGTTTTTT	CASSQYIGGTNEKLFF
.	TRBV28	TRBJ2-7	.	TGTGCCAGCAGCGCTAGGGACACCCTCTCCTACGAGCAGTACTTC	CASSARDTLSYEQYF
TRBD1	TRBV9	TRBJ2-7	.	TGTGCCAGCAGCGTAGTTGGACAGGGGGATTCCGAGCAGTACTTC	CASSVVGQGDSEQYF
TRBD1	TRBV6-5	TRBJ1-2	.	TGTGCCAGCAGCCCCCTCGACAGGGCTTACAATGGCTACACCTTC	CASSPLDRAYNGYTF
.	TRBV5-1	TRBJ2-3	.	TGCGCCAGCAGCTTGCTGGGGGTTAGCACAGATACGCAGTATTTT	CASSLLGVSTDTQYF
.	TRBV5-6	TRBJ2-1	.	TGTGCCAGCAGCTTGGCGGACCCAAGGGATGAGCAGTTCTTC	CASSLADPRDEQFF
.	TRBV13	TRBJ1-1	.	TGTGCCAGCAGCATCACCGGGACGGTGAACACTGAAGCTTTCTTT	CASSITGTVNTEAFF